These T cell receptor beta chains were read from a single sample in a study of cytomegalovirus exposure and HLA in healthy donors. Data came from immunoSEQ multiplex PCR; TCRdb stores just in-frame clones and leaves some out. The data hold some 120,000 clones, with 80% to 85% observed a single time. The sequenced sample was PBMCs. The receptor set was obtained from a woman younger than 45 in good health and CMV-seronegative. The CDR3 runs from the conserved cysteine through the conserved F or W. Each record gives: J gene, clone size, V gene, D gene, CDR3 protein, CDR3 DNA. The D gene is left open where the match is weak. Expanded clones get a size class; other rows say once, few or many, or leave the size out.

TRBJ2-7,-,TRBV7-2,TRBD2,CASSSSGGGYEQYF,TGTGCCAGCAGCTCTAGCGGGGGGGGCTACGAGCAGTACTTC
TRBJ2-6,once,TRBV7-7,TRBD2,CASSLRLAGGANVLTF,TGTGCCAGCAGCCTCAGACTAGCTGGCGGGGCCAACGTCCTGACTTTC
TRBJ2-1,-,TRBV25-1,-,CASSESTPLKDEQFF,TGTGCCAGCAGTGAATCGACTCCCCTCAAGGATGAGCAGTTCTTC
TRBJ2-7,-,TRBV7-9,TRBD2,CASSPRTSGSHEQYF,TGTGCCAGCAGCCCTCGGACTAGCGGGAGCCACGAGCAGTACTTC
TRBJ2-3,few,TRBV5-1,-,CASSLGEGQISTDTQYF,TGCGCCAGCAGCTTGGGAGAAGGACAGATAAGCACAGATACGCAGTATTTT
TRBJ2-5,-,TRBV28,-,CASSSQEVSRRETQYF,TGTGCCAGCAGTTCCCAAGAGGTCAGCCGACGAGAGACCCAGTACTTC
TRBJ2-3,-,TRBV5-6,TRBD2,CASSLGSGRKDTQYF,TGTGCCAGCAGCTTGGGTAGCGGGAGGAAAGATACGCAGTATTTT
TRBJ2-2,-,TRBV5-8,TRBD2,CASSLRLAGGPGTGELFF,TGTGCCAGCAGCTTGCGCCTAGCGGGAGGGCCGGGCACCGGGGAGCTGTTTTTT
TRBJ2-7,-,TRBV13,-,CASSLLYEQYF,TGTGCCAGCAGCCTACTCTACGAGCAGTACTTC
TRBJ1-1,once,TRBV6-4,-,CASSEEQHTEAFF,TGTGCCAGCAGTGAAGAACAGCACACTGAAGCTTTCTTT
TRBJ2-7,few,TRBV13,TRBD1,CASTPGQAHEQYF,TGTGCCAGTACACCGGGACAGGCCCACGAGCAGTACTTC
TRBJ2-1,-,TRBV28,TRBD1,CASNPPGQGMHEQFF,TGTGCCAGCAATCCGCCGGGACAGGGAATGCATGAGCAGTTCTTC
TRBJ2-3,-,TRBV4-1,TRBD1,CASSHGFGQGPGTDTQYF,TGCGCCAGCAGCCATGGGTTCGGACAGGGGCCCGGCACAGATACGCAGTATTTT
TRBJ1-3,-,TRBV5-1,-,CASSLEAFGDTIYF,TGCGCCAGCAGCTTGGAAGCGTTCGGCGACACCATATATTTT
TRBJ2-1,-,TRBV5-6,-,CASSFYGQKQFF,TGTGCCAGCAGCTTTTACGGACAGAAGCAGTTCTTC
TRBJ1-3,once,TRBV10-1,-,CASSARQGLDTIYF,TGCGCCAGCAGTGCCCGGCAGGGGTTGGACACCATATATTTT
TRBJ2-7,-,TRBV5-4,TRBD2,CASSSPGTSDYEQYF,TGTGCCAGCAGCTCCCCCGGGACTAGCGACTACGAGCAGTACTTC
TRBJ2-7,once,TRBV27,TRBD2,CASSLTPSGSYEQYF,TGTGCCAGCAGTTTAACCCCTAGCGGGAGCTACGAGCAGTACTTC
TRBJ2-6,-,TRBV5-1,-,CASSADSSGANVLTF,TGCGCCAGCAGCGCCGACAGCTCTGGGGCCAACGTCCTGACTTTC
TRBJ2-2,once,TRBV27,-,CASSETGGELFF,TGTGCCAGCAGCGAGACCGGGGGGGAGCTGTTTTTT